These 15 T cell receptor beta chains were sequenced from one sample in a study of cytomegalovirus exposure and HLA in healthy donors (dated by TCRdb to the late 2010s). Receptor amplification or capture employed the immunoSEQ multiplex PCR assay. For the multiplex PCR, a mixture combining 60 forward primers for TCR Vbeta segments and 13 reverse primers for TCR Jbeta segments was used. Not all clones reach the TCRdb copy of this immuneACCESS table, which keeps in-frame sequences only. Checked studies attribute under half of the gap to unresolved V genes and leave the rest unexplained. The sample table holds more than 150,000 clones, of which approximately 81% were seen once. The ten largest clones add up to 1.3% of the sample. The source material was PBMCs. Receptors were obtained from a man over 45 in good health and CMV-seropositive.

This clone was detected only once. The V gene is TRBV19, the J gene TRBJ1-5; 7 bases map to TRBD1. The CDR3 is 15 amino acids. Losses at the gene ends were 1 base for V and 7 bases for J; bases not matched to a gene: 7. CDR1 LNHDA and CDR2 SQIVND come from the germline V gene (reference sequence). The chain's CDR3 is CASSIGGPRGQPQHF. The CDR3 DNA reads as TGTGCCAGTAGTATAGGGGGCCCCAGGGGGCAGCCCCAGCATTTT. Supplemented by reference TRBV19 and TRBJ1-5, the full variable domain reads DGGITQSPKYLFRKEGQNVTLSCEQNLNHDAMYWYRQDPGQGLRLIYYSQIVNDFQKGDIAEGYSVSREKKESFPLTVTSAQKNPTAFYLCASSIGGPRGQPQHFGDGTRLSIL.

The chain carries TRBV6-1 and TRBJ2-7, with D maybe TRBD2 (5 bases). Germline CDR1 reads MNHNS; CDR2 reads SASEGT. The CDR3 is 11 residues long. V was shortened by 4 bases and J by 4 bases, with 5 bases between the two germline ends. In DNA form, the CDR3 reads TGTGCCAGCAGTGCGGGGTACGAGCAGTACTTC. Its translation: CASSAGYEQYF.

CDR3 protein: CASSRAPGQGNEQYF. The CDR3, as DNA: TGTGCCAGCAGCCGGGCTCCGGGACAGGGAAACGAGCAGTACTTC. V usage is TRBV11-2 and J usage is TRBJ2-7; 9 bases are shared with TRBD1. Looked up from germline, CDR1 is SGHAT and CDR2 is FQNNGV. V dropped 5 bases and J dropped 5; count of bases not matched to a gene: 10. The length of the CDR3 is 15 residues. Full variable domain (remainder filled in from reference TRBV11-2 and TRBJ2-7): EAGVAQSPRYKIIEKRQSVAFWCNPISGHATLYWYQQILGQGPKLLIQFQNNGVVDDSQLPKDRFSAERLKGVDSTLKIQPAKLEDSAVYLCASSRAPGQGNEQYFGPGTRLTVT.

This rearrangement joins TRBV28 to TRBJ2-2, with a tentative D call TRBD2 (6 bases). CDR3 length equals 18 residues. V lost 5 bases and J lost 7, with 26 bases in between. Looked up from germline, CDR1 is MDHEN and CDR2 is SYDVKM. The CDR3 coding sequence is TGTGCCAGCAGTATAAGATTTCGGGAGACCCCACTTCTCGGGGAGCTGTTTTTT. Encoded protein: CASSIRFRETPLLGELFF.

In nucleotides, the CDR3 is TGTGCCAGCATGCCTAGCTGGAGCGGTCAGCCCCAGCATTTT. Encoded protein: CASMPSWSGQPQHF. V usage is TRBV6-5 and J usage is TRBJ1-5; no definite D call. CDR1 and CDR2 (germline): MNHEY, SVGAGI. Trimming removed 7 bases from V and 6 bases from J, with 16 bases in between. This CDR3 is built from 14 residues.

The rearrangement joins TRBV28 to TRBJ2-1; TRBD1 agrees at 8 bases. The length of the CDR3 is 15 residues. The J segment lost 3 bases and the V segment lost 4 bases, leaving 5 bases of the junction unmatched. The V gene's germline CDR1 is MDHEN and CDR2 SYDVKM. CDR3 region: CASSSTGTGYNEQFF. The CDR3, as DNA: TGTGCCAGCAGTTCGACCGGGACAGGCTACAATGAGCAGTTCTTC. The full variable domain, completed using reference TRBV28 and TRBJ2-1, is DVKVTQSSRYLVKRTGEKVFLECVQDMDHENMFWYRQDPGLGLRLIYFSYDVKMKEKGDIPEGYSVSREKKERFSLILESASTNQTSMYLCASSSTGTGYNEQFFGPGTRLTVL.

This clone occurred once. V and J are TRBV9 and TRBJ2-7, with D maybe TRBD2 (5 bases). Germline values: CDR1 SGDLS, CDR2 YYNGEE. V shed 0 bases and J shed 2 bases, with 12 bases lying between them. The CDR3 contains 15 residues. The CDR3 region has the DNA TGTGCCAGCAGCGTAGGAGGGAGTCTTGCCTACGAGCAGTACTTC. Its protein is CASSVGGSLAYEQYF.

J is TRBJ1-2 and V is TRBV28, with D unresolved. Germline-derived CDR1 and CDR2 are MDHEN and SYDVKM. V was cut by 3 bases and J by 8 bases, with 13 bases left in between. This CDR3 comprises 13 residues. The CDR3 DNA reads as TGTGCCAGCAGTTTCGGCAGTCGCAGGGGCTACACCTTC. Translated: CASSFGSRRGYTF.

This clone was observed a few times. V and J are TRBV6-6 and TRBJ2-3; 11 bases line up with TRBD2. V was pared by 2 bases and J by 5 bases, with 3 bases of the junction left unmatched. The CDR3 covers 15 residues. Germline loops: CDR1 MNHNY, CDR2 SVGAGI (reference sequence). CDR3 nucleotide sequence: TGTGCCAGCAGTTACCTAGCGGGGGGAAGAGATACGCAGTATTTT. Residues: CASSYLAGGRDTQYF.

V usage is TRBV19 and J usage is TRBJ2-5, with a weak D call TRBD1 (6 bases). The V gene's germline CDR1 is LNHDA and CDR2 SQIVND (reference sequence). V shed 3 bases and J shed 3 bases, with 8 bases lying between them. This CDR3 is 13 amino acids long. DNA for the CDR3: TGTGCCAGTAGTATGGACAGAAAAGAGACCCAGTACTTC. This codes for CASSMDRKETQYF.

The V call is TRBV9, the J call TRBJ1-5; D is uncertain. The CDR3 runs to 15 residues. V was clipped by 0 bases and J by 1 base, with 8 bases between them. CDR1 SGDLS and CDR2 YYNGEE come from the germline V gene. The CDR3 is CASSVDGNSNQPQHF. CDR3 nucleotide sequence: TGTGCCAGCAGCGTAGACGGGAACAGCAATCAGCCCCAGCATTTT.

The chain has TRBV5-1 and TRBJ2-1; maybe TRBD1 (5 bases). This CDR3 is built from 15 residues. Looked up from germline, CDR1 is SGHRS and CDR2 is YFSETQ. Trimming stripped 1 base from V and 5 bases from J, with 13 bases between. CDR3 in DNA: TGCGCCAGCAGCTTGACAGGTCCCCACCACAATGAGCAGTTCTTC. Its protein is CASSLTGPHHNEQFF.

A single count supports this clone. This chain connects TRBV5-1 to TRBJ2-5, with 7 bases matching TRBD2. The CDR3 sequence is 13 residues long. Unmatched junction bases numbered 2, after V lost 2 bases and J lost 4 bases. CDR1 is SGHRS, CDR2 YFSETQ, per germline. CDR3 amino acids: CASSFPGGETQYF. The DNA for the CDR3 is TGCGCCAGCAGCTTCCCGGGGGGAGAGACCCAGTACTTC.

The rearrangement links TRBV4-1 to TRBJ2-5; TRBD2 matches 7 bases. The trim removed 4 bases at V and 0 bases at J, leaving 8 bases unmatched. CDR3 length equals 16 residues. CDR1 and CDR2 from the germline V gene are MGHRA and YSYEKL. CDR3 sequence reads: CASSPSRGGDQETQYF. The CDR3 DNA reads as TGCGCCAGCAGCCCGAGTCGCGGGGGAGACCAAGAGACCCAGTACTTC.

This sequence joins TRBV28 and TRBJ1-1; D is uncertain. Trimming took 5 bases from V and 0 from J, leaving 13 bases between them. CDR3 length: 15 amino acids. Per the germline V gene, CDR1 is MDHEN and CDR2 is SYDVKM. CDR3 region: CASSNRGVMNTEAFF. Here the CDR3 DNA reads TGTGCCAGCAGTAACCGCGGGGTCATGAACACTGAAGCTTTCTTT.